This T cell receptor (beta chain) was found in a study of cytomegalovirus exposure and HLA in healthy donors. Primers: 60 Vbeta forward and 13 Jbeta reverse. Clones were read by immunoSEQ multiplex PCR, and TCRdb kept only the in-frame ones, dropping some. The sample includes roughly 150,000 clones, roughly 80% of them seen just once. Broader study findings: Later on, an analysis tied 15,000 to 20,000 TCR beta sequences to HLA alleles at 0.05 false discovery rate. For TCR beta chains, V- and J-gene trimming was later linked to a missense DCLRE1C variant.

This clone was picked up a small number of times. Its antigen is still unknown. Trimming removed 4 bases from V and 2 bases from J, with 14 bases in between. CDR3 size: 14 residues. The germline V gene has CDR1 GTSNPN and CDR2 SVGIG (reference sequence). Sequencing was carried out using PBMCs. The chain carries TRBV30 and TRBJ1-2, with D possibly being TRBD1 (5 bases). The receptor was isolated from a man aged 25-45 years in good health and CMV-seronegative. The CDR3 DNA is TGTGCCTGGACGGGTCGGGGGGGAAACTATGGCTACACCTTC. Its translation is CAWTGRGGNYGYTF.